These 32 T cell receptor beta chains were sequenced from one sample in a study of PD-1 blockade in classical Hodgkin lymphoma. Here immunoSEQ multiplex PCR was the method, and the copy in TCRdb shows in-frame clones only, minus some. Seen here are approximately 110,000 clones, approximately 89% observed once, and the top ten hold about 20%. Time point given: cycle 4 day 1 (C4D1), after six to seven weeks of nivolumab. Every patient experienced relapse after autologous stem cell transplantation, and brentuximab vedotin exposure varied. This sample comprised peripheral blood mononuclear cells (PBMCs), obtained before the fourth cycle of nivolumab. These receptors all stem from a human donor with classical Hodgkin lymphoma.

The gene calls are TRBV7-9 and TRBJ2-3; maybe TRBD2 (5 bases). Germline V CDR1 and CDR2: SEHNR, FQNEAQ (reference sequence). The length of the CDR3 is 16 residues. Trimming removed 2 bases at V and 2 bases at J, with 14 bases between. The CDR3 sequence: CASSLISEGPTDTQYF. CDR3 DNA sequence: TGTGCCAGCAGCTTAATCAGCGAGGGTCCCACAGATACGCAGTATTTT.

V gene TRBV19 combines with J gene TRBJ1-2; the D gene is possibly TRBD1 (5 bases). V lost 0 bases to trimming and J lost 2 bases, with 10 bases between them. The CDR3 spans 15 residues. Germline V gene lookup returns CDR1 LNHDA and CDR2 SQIVND (reference sequence). CDR3 DNA: TGTGCCAGTAGTATAGAGGGGGAACCGAACTATGGCTACACCTTC. Its translation is CASSIEGEPNYGYTF. The full variable domain, in which reference TRBV19 and TRBJ1-2 provide the parts outside the CDR3, is DGGITQSPKYLFRKEGQNVTLSCEQNLNHDAMYWYRQDPGQGLRLIYYSQIVNDFQKGDIAEGYSVSREKKESFPLTVTSAQKNPTAFYLCASSIEGEPNYGYTFGSGTRLTVV.

The gene calls are TRBV28 and TRBJ2-7; TRBD1 matches at 9 bases. The J segment lost 0 bases and the V segment lost 6 bases, leaving 6 bases of the junction unmatched. The V gene's germline CDR1 is MDHEN and CDR2 SYDVKM. CDR3 size: 15 residues. CDR3 DNA: TGTGCCAGCAGCACCGGGACAGGGAGCTCCTACGAGCAGTACTTC. Translated, it gives CASSTGTGSSYEQYF. The whole variable domain, filled in from reference TRBV28 and TRBJ2-7, reads DVKVTQSSRYLVKRTGEKVFLECVQDMDHENMFWYRQDPGLGLRLIYFSYDVKMKEKGDIPEGYSVSREKKERFSLILESASTNQTSMYLCASSTGTGSSYEQYFGPGTRLTVT.

The chain employs TRBV25-1 and TRBJ2-2; a weak D match, TRBD1 (5 bases). The length of the CDR3 is 15 residues. Trimming shortened V by 3 bases and J by 5 bases, and 13 bases separated the two germline ends. Germline CDR1 and CDR2: MGHDK and SYGVNS. CDR3 in amino acids: CASSEQGRLTGELFF. CDR3 nucleotide sequence: TGTGCCAGCAGTGAGCAGGGAAGGTTGACCGGGGAGCTGTTTTTT. The entire variable domain, with the rest obtained from reference TRBV25-1 and TRBJ2-2, is as follows: EADIYQTPRYLVIGTGKKITLECSQTMGHDKMYWYQQDPGMELHLIHYSYGVNSTEKGDLSSESTVSRIRTEHFPLTLESARPSHTSQYLCASSEQGRLTGELFFGEGSRLTVL.

The chain recombines TRBV7-6 with TRBJ2-3; D gene ambiguous. The CDR3 consists of 14 residues. CDR1 is SGHVS, CDR2 FNYEAQ, per germline. The V end was cut by 1 base, the J end by 6 bases, with 11 bases between. The CDR3 coding sequence is TGTGCCAGCAGCTTAGAGGCCAGCCCCGATACGCAGTATTTT. This gives the protein CASSLEASPDTQYF.

The rearrangement joins TRBV4-1 to TRBJ1-3; TRBD1 agrees at 10 bases. The CDR3 runs to 17 residues. J lost 4 bases, V lost 1 base, and 7 bases had no gene match. Germline lookup yields CDR1 MGHRA and CDR2 YSYEKL. The CDR3 here is CASSQGTGGSYGNTIYF. Written as DNA, the CDR3 is TGCGCCAGCAGCCAAGGGACAGGGGGGTCGTACGGAAACACCATATATTTT.

This clone was detected only once. The chain recombines TRBV6-5 with TRBJ2-2, with 10 bases identical to TRBD2. This CDR3 comprises 15 residues. Trimming took 6 bases from V and 4 from J; bases not matched to a gene: 5. The germline V gene has CDR1 MNHEY and CDR2 SVGAGI. In nucleotides, the CDR3 is TGTGCCAGCAGGGGACTAGCGAGGGGCACCGGGGAGCTGTTTTTT. Residues: CASRGLARGTGELFF.

The chain carries TRBV7-7 and TRBJ2-2, with TRBD2 matching over 11 bases. The CDR3 is 17 amino acids. J was trimmed by 2 bases and V by 4 bases; bases with no gene match: 6. Looked up from germline, CDR1 is SSHAT and CDR2 is FNYEAQ (reference sequence). The CDR3 loop is CASSSGLAGRNTGELFF. The CDR3 region has the DNA TGTGCCAGCAGCTCCGGACTAGCGGGTAGAAACACCGGGGAGCTGTTTTTT.

The chain uses TRBV5-4 and TRBJ2-7; D is possibly TRBD1 (6 bases). The germline V gene encodes CDR1 SGHNT and CDR2 YYREEE (reference sequence). The CDR3 is made up of 15 amino acids. V was pared by 2 bases and J by 7 bases, with 19 bases between. In nucleotides, the CDR3 is TGTGCCAGCAGCTTAAGGGGGATTGGGGGCAGAGAGCAGTACTTC. Amino acid sequence: CASSLRGIGGREQYF.

The chain combines TRBV5-6 with TRBJ2-4, with D maybe TRBD1 (5 bases). Trimming shortened V by 2 bases and J by 0 bases, and 12 bases separated the two germline ends. This CDR3 comprises 16 residues. CDR1 and CDR2 from the germline V gene are SGHDT and YYEEEE. CDR3 nucleotide sequence: TGTGCCAGCAGCTTCCAGGGAAACCTAGCCAAAAACATTCAGTACTTC. Amino acids: CASSFQGNLAKNIQYF. Using reference TRBV5-6 and TRBJ2-4 for the parts outside the CDR3, the full variable domain is DAGVTQSPTHLIKTRGQQVTLRCSPKSGHDTVSWYQQALGQGPQFIFQYYEEEERQRGNFPDRFSGHQFPNYSSELNVNALLLGDSALYLCASSFQGNLAKNIQYFGAGTRLSVL.

The chain links TRBV2 to TRBJ2-7, with D unresolved. The length of the CDR3 is 13 residues. V lost 7 bases and J lost 1, with 11 bases in between. Germline V gene sequence: CDR1 SNHLY, CDR2 FYNNEI. CDR3 region: CASKGRVSYEQYF. In DNA form, the CDR3 reads TGTGCCAGCAAAGGAAGGGTTTCCTACGAGCAGTACTTC.

V is TRBV2 and J is TRBJ2-5; TRBD1 aligns across 8 bases. Germline V gene data show CDR1 as SNHLY and CDR2 as FYNNEI. V was pared by 4 bases and J by 12 bases, with 13 bases of the junction left unmatched. The CDR3 totals 14 residues. This chain's CDR3 is CASSAGQGYGPEYF. In DNA, the CDR3 is TGTGCCAGCAGTGCTGGACAGGGATATGGGCCTGAGTACTTC.

This clone has a single count. This rearrangement joins TRBV5-1 to TRBJ2-7; TRBD2 matches 14 bases. The junction had 5 bases not matched to a gene; V was cut back by 2 bases and J by 7 bases. CDR3 length equals 15 residues. Per germline, CDR1 SGHRS and CDR2 YFSETQ. CDR3 region: CASSLPGLAGEEQYF. The CDR3, as DNA: TGCGCCAGCAGCTTACCGGGACTAGCGGGAGAAGAGCAGTACTTC.

The V and J genes are TRBV29-1 and TRBJ1-1; D possibly corresponds to TRBD1 (5 bases). Germline V gene lookup returns CDR1 SQVTM and CDR2 ANQGSEA. V shed 8 bases and J shed 7 bases, with 17 bases lying between them. CDR3 length: 12 amino acids. The CDR3, as DNA: TGCAGCATTAAGGGACGGCGGAGTGAAGCTTTCTTT. Protein sequence: CSIKGRRSEAFF.

Regarding this clone: Other DNA variants within this sample encode the same CDR3. The chain combines TRBV7-2 with TRBJ2-1; D is perhaps TRBD2 (6 bases). The germline V gene encodes CDR1 SGHTA and CDR2 FQGNSA. V gave up 2 bases and J gave up 4 bases, with 12 bases separating them. This CDR3 spans 15 amino acids. The CDR3 DNA sequence: TGTGCCAGCAGCTTAACAAGCGGGCCGTACAATGAGCAGTTCTTC. This encodes CASSLTSGPYNEQFF.

The chain employs TRBV13 and TRBJ2-2, with 8 bases that match TRBD1. V shed 1 base, J shed 5 bases, and the junction held 3 bases outside the gene matches. CDR1 is PRHDT and CDR2 is FYEKMQ in the germline V gene (reference sequence). The CDR3 covers 15 residues. The CDR3 loop reads CASSLVTGGTGELFF. CDR3 sequence (DNA): TGTGCCAGCAGCTTAGTCACAGGGGGTACCGGGGAGCTGTTTTTT.

This chain uses TRBV4-1 with TRBJ1-2, with no clear D. The V end lost 6 bases, the J end lost 3 bases, and 17 bases lay between the germline ends. The CDR3 totals 15 residues. Germline CDR1 and CDR2: MGHRA and YSYEKL. For the CDR3, the DNA is TGCGCCAGCAGGTCCTCTATAATAGTCGACTATGGCTACACCTTC. It codes for CASRSSIIVDYGYTF.

The chain is built from TRBV7-6 and TRBJ2-7; 7 bases fit TRBD1. This CDR3 is built from 14 residues. The junction had 3 bases not matched to a gene; V was cut back by 3 bases and J by 1 base. The germline V gene encodes CDR1 SGHVS and CDR2 FNYEAQ. CDR3 sequence: CASSFHRGSYEQYF. As DNA, the CDR3 is TGTGCCAGCAGCTTTCACAGGGGATCCTACGAGCAGTACTTC.

The chain combines TRBV29-1 with TRBJ1-1; D unresolved. V lost 6 bases to trimming and J lost 1 base, with 15 bases between them. The CDR3 length is 14 residues. CDR1 and CDR2 (germline): SQVTM, ANQGSEA. CDR3 residues: CSVVGLRGNTEAFF. CDR3 in DNA: TGCAGCGTCGTCGGACTACGCGGGAACACTGAAGCTTTCTTT.

The V call is TRBV5-4, the J call TRBJ2-5; D may be TRBD2 (6 bases). Germline CDR1 and CDR2: SGHNT and YYREEE (reference sequence). CDR3 length equals 15 residues. Deletions cut 4 bases from V and 11 bases from J, with 24 bases between. This CDR3 is CASSPAGQYQVEQYF. In DNA form, the CDR3 reads TGTGCCAGCAGCCCGGCGGGGCAGTACCAGGTTGAGCAGTACTTC.

V and J are TRBV19 and TRBJ2-1; 10 bases align to TRBD1. The V gene end was trimmed by 2 bases and the J gene end by 4 bases; junction bases not matched to a gene: 14. Germline CDR1 and CDR2: LNHDA and SQIVND (reference sequence). The CDR3 is made up of 19 amino acids. The CDR3 coding sequence is TGTGCCAGTAGTATACGTTACTCTGAGAGGACAGGGGGATACAATGAGCAGTTCTTC. Translation: CASSIRYSERTGGYNEQFF.

The chain combines TRBV2 with TRBJ2-7; 9 positions match TRBD2. The CDR3 totals 18 residues. Trimming took 6 bases from V and 9 from J; bases not matched to a gene: 24. Germline V gene data show CDR1 as SNHLY and CDR2 as FYNNEI. This chain's CDR3 is CASSFGQLRSGRNVVQYF. Written as DNA, the CDR3 is TGTGCCAGCAGCTTCGGACAGTTACGTAGCGGGAGAAATGTTGTGCAGTACTTC.

The genes are TRBV19 and TRBJ1-5, with TRBD1 matching 9 bases. Germline trimming cut 1 base from V and 6 bases from J; bases unmatched to any gene: 4. CDR1 is LNHDA and CDR2 is SQIVND in the germline V gene (reference sequence). This CDR3 contains 15 residues. The CDR3: CASSIGTGGRQPQHF. The CDR3, as DNA: TGTGCCAGTAGTATAGGCACAGGGGGCCGTCAGCCCCAGCATTTT.

The V gene is TRBV6-1, the J gene TRBJ2-5, with D maybe TRBD2 (5 bases). The germline V gene has CDR1 MNHNS and CDR2 SASEGT. V was cut by 8 bases and J by 4 bases, with 14 bases left in between. This CDR3 has 13 residues. In nucleotides, the CDR3 is TGTGCCAGCTCTGAGGGCAGGAGAGAGACCCAGTACTTC. Its translation is CASSEGRRETQYF.

V is TRBV6-1 and J is TRBJ2-1; the D gene is possibly TRBD1 (5 bases). This CDR3 is 10 amino acids long. Trimming shortened V by 5 bases and J by 12 bases, and 8 bases separated the two germline ends. Germline V gene data show CDR1 as MNHNS and CDR2 as SASEGT. The CDR3 here is CASSQGAQFF. In DNA form, the CDR3 reads TGTGCCAGCAGTCAAGGGGCGCAGTTCTTC.

The DNA for the CDR3 is TGTGCCAGCAGTTACCTAACAGGGTCCGTGAACACTGAAGCTTTCTTT. This translates into CASSYLTGSVNTEAFF. This chain links TRBV6-5 with TRBJ1-1; a weak D match, TRBD1 (6 bases). The germline V gene encodes CDR1 MNHEY and CDR2 SVGAGI. This CDR3 has 16 amino acids. The V and J ends lost 2 bases and 0 bases respectively, with 13 bases between them.

This clone has only one observation. The rearrangement joins TRBV5-1 to TRBJ1-1; possibly TRBD1 for D (5 bases). Trimming shortened V by 7 bases and J by 3 bases, and 13 bases separated the two germline ends. In germline, CDR1 is SGHRS, CDR2 YFSETQ. The CDR3 length is 13 residues. The CDR3 DNA is TGCGCCAGCGGGTGGGGGTTGGACACTGAAGCTTTCTTT. It codes for CASGWGLDTEAFF.

The genes are TRBV5-8 and TRBJ2-4, with D unclear. This CDR3 is 17 amino acids long. The germline gives CDR1 SGHTS, CDR2 YDEGEE. V lost 0 bases and J 0 bases, leaving 13 bases between the germline ends. CDR3 DNA sequence: TGTGCCAGCAGCTTGGCTAGGGCAGAACTAGCCAAAAACATTCAGTACTTC. It translates to CASSLARAELAKNIQYF. The whole variable domain, remainder taken from reference TRBV5-8 and TRBJ2-4, is EAGVTQSPTHLIKTRGQQATLRCSPISGHTSVYWYQQALGLGLQFLLWYDEGEERNRGNFPPRFSGRQFPNYSSELNVNALELEDSALYLCASSLARAELAKNIQYFGAGTRLSVL.

V usage is TRBV28 and J usage is TRBJ2-5; D is perhaps TRBD1 (6 bases). The V gene's germline CDR1 is MDHEN and CDR2 SYDVKM. This CDR3 is built from 14 residues. Trimming shortened V by 3 bases and J by 4 bases, and 12 bases separated the two germline ends. Written as DNA, the CDR3 is TGTGCCAGCAGTTTTGCAGGGGTTCGAGAGACCCAGTACTTC. Amino acids: CASSFAGVRETQYF.

This chain uses TRBV6-5 with TRBJ2-7; possibly TRBD2 for D (6 bases). The CDR3 spans 16 residues. CDR1 MNHEY and CDR2 SVGAGI come from the germline V gene. V lost 0 bases and J lost 2, with 14 bases in between. The CDR3, as DNA: TGTGCCAGCAGTTACTCTTCGGGAGATCGGGCCTACGAGCAGTACTTC. It translates to CASSYSSGDRAYEQYF.

This clone was recorded once. The chain employs TRBV27 and TRBJ2-5, with 9 positions matching TRBD1. Per germline, CDR1 MNHEY and CDR2 SMNVEV (reference sequence). CDR3 length: 14 amino acids. The V and J ends lost 4 bases and 3 bases, in that order; junction bases with no gene match: 3. CDR3 residues: CASSSRTGEETQYF. The DNA for the CDR3 is TGTGCCAGCAGTTCCCGGACAGGGGAAGAGACCCAGTACTTC.

This clone was observed once. The chain joins TRBV11-3 to TRBJ2-1; TRBD1 agrees at 7 bases. The CDR3 length is 13 residues. The junction had 4 bases not matched to a gene; V was cut back by 4 bases and J by 7 bases. Germline CDR1 reads SGHNT; CDR2 reads YENEEA. The CDR3 region is CASSSRQGNEQFF. The CDR3 nucleotides read TGTGCCAGCAGCTCCCGACAGGGAAATGAGCAGTTCTTC.